This entry lists 7 T cell receptor beta chains sequenced from one sample in a study of CD8+CD57+ T cells in acquired aplastic anemia. The template for TCR beta VDJ and CDR3 sequence profiling was genomic DNA. Each CDR3 protein is one row after TCRdb ran MiXCR on the reads. The table has 100,000 to 120,000 distinct CDR3 sequences, roughly 50% seen once. Sequenced sample: sorted CD4+, CD8+, or CD8+CD57+ T cells (not recorded which) from PBMCs. The receptor source for this set is a human donor in good health, serving as a control.

V and J are TRBV19 and TRBJ1-6; the D gene is possibly TRBD1 (5 bases). Between the trimmed V and J ends, which lost 6 bases and 7 bases, there was a span of 16 bases. This CDR3 has 15 residues. CDR1 is LNHDA, CDR2 SQIVND, per germline (reference sequence). The CDR3 sequence: CASSHDSRPNSPLHF. The CDR3 bases are TGTGCCAGTAGCCATGACAGCCGACCGAATTCACCCCTCCACTTT.

The chain joins TRBV7-9 to TRBJ2-7; D gene unclear. Germline V CDR1 and CDR2: SEHNR, FQNEAQ (reference sequence). The germline V and J ends were trimmed by 8 bases and 2 bases, with 13 bases remaining between them. There are 13 residues in the CDR3. The DNA of the CDR3 is TGTGCCAGCGGCCCGGCTAGGGCCTACGAGCAGTACTTC. Translation: CASGPARAYEQYF.

This clonotype was detected only a few times. V gene TRBV9 combines with J gene TRBJ2-5; D unresolved. CDR1 and CDR2 (germline): SGDLS, YYNGEE. The CDR3 covers 14 residues. V was cut by 4 bases and J by 2 bases, with 12 bases left in between. The CDR3 region has the DNA TGTGCCAGCAGCCCAGGAGTTTTGCAAGAGACCCAGTACTTC. This translates into CASSPGVLQETQYF.

The J gene is TRBJ2-7, the V gene TRBV25-1; a possible D gene is TRBD1 (6 bases). The CDR3 loop spans 14 amino acids. CDR1 and CDR2 (germline): MGHDK, SYGVNS. V was cut by 10 bases and J by 3 bases, with 19 bases left in between. In DNA form, the CDR3 reads TGTGCCATCTCCTCCGGGACACGGTACTACGAGCAGTACTTC. Its translation is CAISSGTRYYEQYF.

This clonotype appeared many times. The gene calls are TRBV6-1 and TRBJ2-7; D is ambiguous. The CDR3 totals 11 residues. In germline, CDR1 is MNHNS, CDR2 SASEGT. Trimming left V 6 bases short and J 2 bases short, with 5 bases between. The DNA of the CDR3 is TGTGCCAGCAGGGAAACCTACGAGCAGTACTTC. Protein sequence: CASRETYEQYF.

The chain carries TRBV5-1 and TRBJ2-5, with D unresolved. The CDR3 consists of 14 residues. The V gene lost 4 bases and the J gene lost 4 bases, with 14 bases spanning the gap. In germline, CDR1 is SGHRS, CDR2 YFSETQ. The CDR3 DNA is TGCGCCAGCAGCACTGATCCTACAGTAGAGACCCAGTACTTC. Its translation: CASSTDPTVETQYF. The full variable domain, with the rest looked up from reference TRBV5-1 and TRBJ2-5, is KAGVTQTPRYLIKTRGQQVTLSCSPISGHRSVSWYQQTPGQGLQFLFEYFSETQRNKGNFPGRFSGRQFSNSRSEMNVSTLELGDSALYLCASSTDPTVETQYFGPGTRLLVL.

This clonotype has a count of ten or more. The J gene is TRBJ2-5, the V gene TRBV13; a weak D match, TRBD2 (6 bases). Trimming removed 2 bases at V and 5 bases at J, with 12 bases between. Germline CDR1 is PRHDT and CDR2 is FYEKMQ (reference sequence). This CDR3 has 14 residues. The CDR3 sequence is CASSLRLGLETQYF. As DNA, the CDR3 is TGTGCCAGCAGCTTAAGACTAGGGCTCGAGACCCAGTACTTC.